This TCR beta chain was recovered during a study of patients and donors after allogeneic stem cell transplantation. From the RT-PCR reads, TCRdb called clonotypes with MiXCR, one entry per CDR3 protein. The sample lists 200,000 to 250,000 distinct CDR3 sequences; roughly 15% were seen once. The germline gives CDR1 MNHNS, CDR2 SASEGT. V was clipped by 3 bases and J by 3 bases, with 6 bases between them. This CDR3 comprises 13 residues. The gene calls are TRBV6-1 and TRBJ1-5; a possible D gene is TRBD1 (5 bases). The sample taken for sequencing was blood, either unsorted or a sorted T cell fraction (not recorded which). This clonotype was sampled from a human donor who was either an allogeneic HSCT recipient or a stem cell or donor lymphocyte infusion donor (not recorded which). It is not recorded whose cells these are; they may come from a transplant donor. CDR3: CASSETDNQPQHF. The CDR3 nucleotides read TGTGCCAGCAGTGAGACAGACAATCAGCCCCAGCATTTT.